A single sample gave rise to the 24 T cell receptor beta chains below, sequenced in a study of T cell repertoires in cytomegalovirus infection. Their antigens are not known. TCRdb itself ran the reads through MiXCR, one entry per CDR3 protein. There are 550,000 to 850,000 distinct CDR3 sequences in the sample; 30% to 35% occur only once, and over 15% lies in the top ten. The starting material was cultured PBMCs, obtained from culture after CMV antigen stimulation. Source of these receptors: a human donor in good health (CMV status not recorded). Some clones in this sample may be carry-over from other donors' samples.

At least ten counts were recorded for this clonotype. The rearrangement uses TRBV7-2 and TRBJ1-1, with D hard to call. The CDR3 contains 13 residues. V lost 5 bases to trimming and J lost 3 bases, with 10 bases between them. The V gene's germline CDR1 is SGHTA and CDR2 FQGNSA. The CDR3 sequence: CASSQRDYTEAFF. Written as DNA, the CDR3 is TGTGCCAGCAGCCAGCGGGATTACACTGAAGCTTTCTTT.

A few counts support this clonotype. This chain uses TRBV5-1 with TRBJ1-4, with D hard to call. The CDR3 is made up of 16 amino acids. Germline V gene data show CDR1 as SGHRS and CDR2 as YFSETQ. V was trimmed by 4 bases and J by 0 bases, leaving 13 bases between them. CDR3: CASSPVFSATNEKLFF. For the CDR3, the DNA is TGCGCCAGCAGCCCCGTATTCTCTGCAACTAATGAAAAACTGTTTTTT.

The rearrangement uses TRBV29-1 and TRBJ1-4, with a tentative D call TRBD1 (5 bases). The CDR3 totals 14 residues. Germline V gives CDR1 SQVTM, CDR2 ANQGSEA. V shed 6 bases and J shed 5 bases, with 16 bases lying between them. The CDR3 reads CSVTPGGANEKLFF. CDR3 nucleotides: TGCAGCGTCACTCCGGGAGGGGCGAATGAAAAACTGTTTTTT.

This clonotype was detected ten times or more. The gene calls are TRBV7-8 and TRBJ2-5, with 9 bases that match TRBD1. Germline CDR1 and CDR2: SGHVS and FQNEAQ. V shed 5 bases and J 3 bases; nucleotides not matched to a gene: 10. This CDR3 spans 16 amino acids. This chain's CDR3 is CASSPQGQGREETQYF. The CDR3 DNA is TGTGCCAGCAGCCCCCAAGGACAGGGGAGGGAAGAGACCCAGTACTTC.

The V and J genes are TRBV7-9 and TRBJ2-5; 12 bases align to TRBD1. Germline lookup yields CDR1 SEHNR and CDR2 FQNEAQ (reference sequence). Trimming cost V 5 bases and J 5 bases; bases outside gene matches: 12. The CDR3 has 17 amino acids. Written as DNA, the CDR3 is TGTGCCAGCAGCGACCGGGACAGGGGGCGCGCACGGGAGACCCAGTACTTC. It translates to CASSDRDRGRARETQYF.

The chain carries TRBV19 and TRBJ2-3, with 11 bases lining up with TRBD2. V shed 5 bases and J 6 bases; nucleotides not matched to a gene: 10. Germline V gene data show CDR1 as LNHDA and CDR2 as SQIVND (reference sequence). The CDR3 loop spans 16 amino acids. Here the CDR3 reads CASSVSGTSGGDTQYF. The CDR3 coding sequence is TGTGCCAGTAGTGTCTCCGGGACTAGCGGAGGGGATACGCAGTATTTT.

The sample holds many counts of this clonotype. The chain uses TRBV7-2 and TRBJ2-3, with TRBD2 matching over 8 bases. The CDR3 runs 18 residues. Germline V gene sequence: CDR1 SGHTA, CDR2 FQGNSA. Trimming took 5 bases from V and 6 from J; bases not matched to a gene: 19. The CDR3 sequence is CASSPPGSGGPPGDTQYF. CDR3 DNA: TGTGCCAGCAGCCCGCCTGGCAGCGGGGGACCCCCGGGGGATACGCAGTATTTT. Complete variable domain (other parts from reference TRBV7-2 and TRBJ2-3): GAGVSQSPSNKVTEKGKDVELRCDPISGHTALYWYRQSLGQGLEFLIYFQGNSAPDKSGLPSDRFSAERTGGSVSTLTIQRTQQEDSAVYLCASSPPGSGGPPGDTQYFGPGTRLTVL.

CDR3 nucleotides: TGCAGCCTCGGGGTGACTGAAGCTTTCTTT. Residues: CSLGVTEAFF. The V gene is TRBV29-1, the J gene TRBJ1-1; D not resolved. V was trimmed by 8 bases and J by 5 bases, leaving 9 bases between them. Germline assignment: CDR1 SQVTM and CDR2 ANQGSEA. The CDR3 consists of 10 residues.

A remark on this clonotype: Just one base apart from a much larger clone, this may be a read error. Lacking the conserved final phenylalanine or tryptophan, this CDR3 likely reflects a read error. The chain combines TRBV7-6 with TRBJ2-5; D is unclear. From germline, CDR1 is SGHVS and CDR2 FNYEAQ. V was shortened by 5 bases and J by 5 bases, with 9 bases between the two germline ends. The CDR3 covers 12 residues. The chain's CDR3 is CASSQSGETQYC. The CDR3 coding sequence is TGTGCCAGCAGCCAGAGTGGGGAGACCCAGTACTGC.

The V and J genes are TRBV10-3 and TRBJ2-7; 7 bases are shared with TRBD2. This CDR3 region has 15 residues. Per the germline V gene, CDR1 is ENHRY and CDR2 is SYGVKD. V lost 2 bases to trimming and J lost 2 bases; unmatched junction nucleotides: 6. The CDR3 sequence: CAISERLAATYEQYF. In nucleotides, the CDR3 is TGTGCCATCAGTGAGAGGCTAGCGGCCACCTACGAGCAGTACTTC.

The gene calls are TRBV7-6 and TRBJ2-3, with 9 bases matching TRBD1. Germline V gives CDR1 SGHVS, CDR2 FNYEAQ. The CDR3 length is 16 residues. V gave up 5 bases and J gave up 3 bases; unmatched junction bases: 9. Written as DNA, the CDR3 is TGTGCCAGCAGCCCGTTCACAGGGGGCAGTACAGATACGCAGTATTTT. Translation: CASSPFTGGSTDTQYF.

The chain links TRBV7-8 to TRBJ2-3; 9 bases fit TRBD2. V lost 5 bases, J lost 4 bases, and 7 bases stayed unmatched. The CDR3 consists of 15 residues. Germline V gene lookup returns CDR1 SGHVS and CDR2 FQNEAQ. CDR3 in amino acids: CASSGSGSGADTQYF. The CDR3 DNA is TGTGCCAGCAGCGGTAGCGGGAGTGGCGCAGATACGCAGTATTTT.

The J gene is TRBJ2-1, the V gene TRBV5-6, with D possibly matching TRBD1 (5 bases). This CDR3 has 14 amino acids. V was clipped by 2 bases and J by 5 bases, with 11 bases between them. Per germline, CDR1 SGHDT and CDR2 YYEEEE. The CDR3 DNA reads TGTGCCAGCAGCTTACCAGGGTTGGACAATGAGCAGTTCTTC. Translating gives CASSLPGLDNEQFF.

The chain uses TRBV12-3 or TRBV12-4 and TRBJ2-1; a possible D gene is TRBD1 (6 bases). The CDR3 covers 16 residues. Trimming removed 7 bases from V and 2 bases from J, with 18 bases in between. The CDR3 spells CASTTTGTMTYNEQFF. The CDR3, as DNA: TGTGCCAGCACCACCACAGGGACGATGACCTACAATGAGCAGTTCTTC.

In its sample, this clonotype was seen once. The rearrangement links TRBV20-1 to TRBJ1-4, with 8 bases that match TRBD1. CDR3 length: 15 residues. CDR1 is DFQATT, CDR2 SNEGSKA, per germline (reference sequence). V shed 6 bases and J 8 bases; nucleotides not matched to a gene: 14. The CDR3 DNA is TGCAGTGCCAGTACCCAGGGGGCGGGTGAGGAAAAACTGTTTTTT. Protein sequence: CSASTQGAGEEKLFF.

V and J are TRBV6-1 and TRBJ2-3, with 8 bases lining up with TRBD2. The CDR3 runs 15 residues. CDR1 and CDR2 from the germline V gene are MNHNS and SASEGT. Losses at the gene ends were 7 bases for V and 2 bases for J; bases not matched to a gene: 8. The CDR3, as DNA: TGTGCCAGCAAATCGGGGGGGCTTAACACAGATACGCAGTATTTT. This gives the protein CASKSGGLNTDTQYF.

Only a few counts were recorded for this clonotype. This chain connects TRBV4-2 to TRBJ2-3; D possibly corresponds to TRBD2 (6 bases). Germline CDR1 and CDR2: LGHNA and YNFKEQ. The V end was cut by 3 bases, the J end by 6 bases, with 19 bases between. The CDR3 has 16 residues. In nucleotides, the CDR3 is TGTGCCAGCAGCCAGCAGATCTTAGGAGGGCGCGATACGCAGTATTTT. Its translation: CASSQQILGGRDTQYF.

The CDR3 DNA sequence: TGCGCCAGCAGCCATTTTATGACAGGGGAGGCGTACGAGCAGTACTTC. It encodes CASSHFMTGEAYEQYF. This chain uses TRBV4-3 with TRBJ2-7, with 8 nucleotides matching TRBD1. V was pared by 3 bases and J by 4 bases, with 11 bases of the junction left unmatched. CDR1 and CDR2 from the germline V gene are LGHNA and YSLEER. The CDR3 consists of 16 residues.

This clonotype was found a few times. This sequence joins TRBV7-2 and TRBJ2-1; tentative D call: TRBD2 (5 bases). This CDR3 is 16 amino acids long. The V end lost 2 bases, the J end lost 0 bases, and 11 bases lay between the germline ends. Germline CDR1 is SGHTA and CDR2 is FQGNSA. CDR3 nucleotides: TGTGCCAGCAGCTTATTGAAACTAGGCTCCTACAATGAGCAGTTCTTC. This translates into CASSLLKLGSYNEQFF.

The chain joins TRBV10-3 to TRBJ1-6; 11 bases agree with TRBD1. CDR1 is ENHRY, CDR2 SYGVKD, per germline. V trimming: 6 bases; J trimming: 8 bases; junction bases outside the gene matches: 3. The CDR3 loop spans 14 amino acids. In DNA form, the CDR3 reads TGTGCCATCAGAGGGGACAGGGGGTATTCACCCCTCCACTTT. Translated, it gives CAIRGDRGYSPLHF.

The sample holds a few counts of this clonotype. CDR3 DNA sequence: TGTGCCAGCAGTTCTGTAGCGGCGGAGACCCAGTACTTC. Amino acid sequence: CASSSVAAETQYF. The V and J genes are TRBV7-2 and TRBJ2-5; D may be TRBD2 (6 bases). Germline V gene data show CDR1 as SGHTA and CDR2 as FQGNSA. The CDR3 extends over 13 amino acids. V was cut by 6 bases and J by 5 bases, with 13 bases left in between.

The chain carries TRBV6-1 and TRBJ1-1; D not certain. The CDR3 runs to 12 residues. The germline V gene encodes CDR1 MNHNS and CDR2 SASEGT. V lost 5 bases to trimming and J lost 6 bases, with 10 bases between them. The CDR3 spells CASSSDGAEAFF. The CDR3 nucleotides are TGTGCCAGCAGTTCGGACGGGGCTGAAGCTTTCTTT.

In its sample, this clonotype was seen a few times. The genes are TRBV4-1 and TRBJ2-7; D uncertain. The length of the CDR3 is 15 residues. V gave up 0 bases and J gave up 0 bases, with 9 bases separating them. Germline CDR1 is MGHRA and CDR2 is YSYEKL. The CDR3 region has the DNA TGCGCCAGCAGCCAAGATACGGTGAGCTCCTACGAGCAGTACTTC. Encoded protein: CASSQDTVSSYEQYF.

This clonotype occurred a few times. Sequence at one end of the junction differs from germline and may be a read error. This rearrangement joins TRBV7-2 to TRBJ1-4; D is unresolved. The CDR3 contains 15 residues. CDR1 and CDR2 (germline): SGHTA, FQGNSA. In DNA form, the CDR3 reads TGTGCCAGCAGCCTAGCCGCAGGCCGAAATGAAAAACTGTTTTTT. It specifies CASSLAAGRNEKLFF. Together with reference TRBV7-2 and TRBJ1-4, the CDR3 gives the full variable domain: GAGVSQSPSNKVTEKGKDVELRCDPISGHTALYWYRQSLGQGLEFLIYFQGNSAPDKSGLPSDRFSAERTGGSVSTLTIQRTQQEDSAVYLCASSLAAGRNEKLFFGSGTQLSVL.